A selection of T cell receptor beta chains follows, all from one sample in a study of blood T cell repertoires in COVID-19. Some clones are missing from TCRdb's copy, which holds only in-frame ones; the method was immunoSEQ multiplex PCR. The table has about 230,000 clones, roughly 85% seen once. The sample comprised peripheral blood. The source is a woman in her 70s with active or convalescent COVID-19. Both conserved end residues are trimmed from each CDR3. Size is stated for part of the rows, as once, few or many counts, or as a class when the clone is expanded.

TRBJ2-3 TRBV10-3 once AISELTTDTQY
TRBJ1-3 TRBV28 . ASSPHVQGNTIY
TRBJ2-1 TRBV5-1 once ASSPAAGGVNEQF
TRBJ1-2 TRBV7-9 . ASSFRRDSGYT
TRBJ2-6 TRBV18 . ASSPLVSGLSSGANVLT
TRBJ2-5 TRBV6-1 . ASSEGPWETQY
TRBJ1-2 TRBV12-3/TRBV12-4 . ASSLSFFYGYT
TRBJ2-3 TRBV10-3 . AIKWGSTDTQY
TRBJ2-7 TRBV5-4 . ASLAGPGGSYEQY
TRBJ2-2 TRBV5-1 . ASLPGQGAGGELF
TRBJ2-7 TRBV5-4 . ASSLTSGGYEQY